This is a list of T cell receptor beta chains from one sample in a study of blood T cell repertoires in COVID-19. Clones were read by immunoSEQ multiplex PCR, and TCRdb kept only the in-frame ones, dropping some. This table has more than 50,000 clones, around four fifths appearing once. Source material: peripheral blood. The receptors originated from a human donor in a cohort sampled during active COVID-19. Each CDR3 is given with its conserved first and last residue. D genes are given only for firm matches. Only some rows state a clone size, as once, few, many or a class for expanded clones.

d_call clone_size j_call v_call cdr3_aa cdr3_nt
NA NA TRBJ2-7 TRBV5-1 CASSLEGSGTYYEQYF TGCGCCAGCAGCTTGGAGGGGTCAGGGACTTACTACGAGCAGTACTTC
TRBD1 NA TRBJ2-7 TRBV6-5 CASSQGQGSYEQYF TGTGCCAGCAGTCAGGGACAGGGGTCCTACGAGCAGTACTTC
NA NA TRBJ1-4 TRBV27 CASSGQGRSNEKLFF TGTGCCAGCAGTGGGCAAGGCAGGTCTAATGAAAAACTGTTTTTT
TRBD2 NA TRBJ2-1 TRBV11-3 CASSLEGPGLAGRDEQFF TGTGCCAGCAGCTTAGAAGGGCCGGGACTAGCGGGAAGGGATGAGCAGTTCTTC
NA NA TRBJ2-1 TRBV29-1 CSVPRGARNEQFF TGCAGCGTCCCCCGGGGGGCCCGGAATGAGCAGTTCTTC
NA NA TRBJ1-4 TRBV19 CASSLNEKLFF TGTGCCAGTAGCTTGAATGAAAAACTGTTTTTT
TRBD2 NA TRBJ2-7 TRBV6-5 CARGGYEQYF TGTGCCCGGGGAGGGTACGAGCAGTACTTC
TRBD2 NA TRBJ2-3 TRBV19 CASSMGGGTDTQYF TGTGCCAGTAGTATGGGGGGGGGCACAGATACGCAGTATTTT
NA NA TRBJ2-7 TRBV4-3 CASSQDFYPGVEQYF TGCGCCAGCAGCCAAGATTTTTACCCGGGTGTGGAGCAGTACTTC
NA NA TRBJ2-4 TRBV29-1 CSPPTATKNIQYF TGCAGCCCCCCGACAGCCACCAAAAACATTCAGTACTTC
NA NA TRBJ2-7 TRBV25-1 CASWGSGGRGEQYF TGTGCCAGCTGGGGTTCAGGGGGGCGCGGCGAGCAGTACTTC
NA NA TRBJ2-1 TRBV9 CASSVGQGRDEQFF TGTGCCAGCAGCGTAGGCCAGGGCCGGGATGAGCAGTTCTTC
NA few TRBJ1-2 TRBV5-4 CASRPDRSNYGYTF TGTGCCAGCAGACCCGACAGATCTAACTATGGCTACACCTTC
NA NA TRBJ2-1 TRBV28 CASMSGDRNEQFF TGTGCCAGCATGTCGGGAGACCGGAATGAGCAGTTCTTC
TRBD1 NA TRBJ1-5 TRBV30 CAWSGQGAGQPQHF TGTGCCTGGAGTGGACAGGGGGCAGGTCAGCCCCAGCATTTT
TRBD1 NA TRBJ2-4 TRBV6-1 CASSDRDRVAKNIQYF TGTGCCAGCAGTGACCGGGACAGGGTAGCCAAAAACATTCAGTACTTC
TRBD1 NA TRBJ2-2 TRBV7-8 CASRVQGALTGELFF TGTGCCAGCAGGGTACAGGGGGCGCTTACCGGGGAGCTGTTTTTT
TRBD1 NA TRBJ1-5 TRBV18 CASSLGTGGHQPQHF TGTGCCAGCTCACTCGGGACAGGGGGCCATCAGCCCCAGCATTTT
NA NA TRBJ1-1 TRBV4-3 CASSFTGRGTEAFF TGCGCCAGCAGTTTCACGGGCCGGGGCACTGAAGCTTTCTTT
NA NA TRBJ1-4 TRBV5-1 CASRREAINEKLFF TGCGCCAGCAGACGAGAGGCTATTAATGAAAAACTGTTTTTT
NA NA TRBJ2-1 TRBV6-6 CASDKLGGTYNEQFF TGTGCCAGCGATAAGTTGGGGGGAACCTACAATGAGCAGTTCTTC
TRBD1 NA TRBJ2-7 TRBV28 CASSLRRQGGEQYF TGTGCCAGCAGTCTACGCCGACAGGGTGGCGAGCAGTACTTC
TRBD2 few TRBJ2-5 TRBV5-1 CASSLAVSSGNQETQYF TGCGCCAGCAGCTTGGCCGTTTCTAGCGGGAACCAAGAGACCCAGTACTTC
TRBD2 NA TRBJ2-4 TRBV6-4 CASSDRLGLAGSAKNIQYF TGTGCCAGCAGCGACCGCCTGGGACTAGCGGGAAGTGCCAAAAACATTCAGTACTTC
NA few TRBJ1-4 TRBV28 CASSLSGSDEKLFF TGTGCCAGCAGTTTATCAGGGTCCGATGAAAAACTGTTTTTT
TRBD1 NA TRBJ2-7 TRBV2 CASNTGGSHEQYF TGTGCCAGCAACACAGGGGGCTCCCACGAGCAGTACTTC
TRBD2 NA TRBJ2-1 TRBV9 CASSARSGRAHNEQFF TGTGCCAGCAGCGCAAGGAGCGGGAGGGCCCACAATGAGCAGTTCTTC
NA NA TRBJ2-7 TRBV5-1 CASSLETGYEQYF TGCGCCAGCAGCTTGGAAACAGGGTACGAGCAGTACTTC
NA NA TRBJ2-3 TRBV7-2 CASSPRPVDTQYF TGTGCCAGCAGCCCTAGACCGGTGGATACGCAGTATTTT
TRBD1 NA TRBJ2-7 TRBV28 CASSLWGTGDYEQYF TGTGCCAGCAGTTTATGGGGGACAGGGGACTACGAGCAGTACTTC
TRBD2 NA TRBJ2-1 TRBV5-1 CASSLSSSGRGGEQFF TGCGCCAGCAGCTTAAGTTCAAGCGGGAGGGGCGGCGAGCAGTTCTTC
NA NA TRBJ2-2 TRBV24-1 CATSSPGGRNTGELFF TGTGCCACCAGTTCGCCCGGGGGTAGGAACACCGGGGAGCTGTTTTTT
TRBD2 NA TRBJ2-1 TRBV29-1 CSVAGASSSSGTFSYNEQFF TGCAGCGTTGCTGGGGCAAGTTCCTCTAGCGGGACGTTCTCCTACAATGAGCAGTTCTTC
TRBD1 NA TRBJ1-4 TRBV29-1 CSVSGGFGEKLFF TGCAGCGTTTCAGGGGGTTTTGGTGAAAAACTGTTTTTT
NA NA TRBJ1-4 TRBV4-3 CASSQAAEASQKLFF TGCGCCAGCAGCCAAGCGGCTGAGGCTTCGCAAAAACTGTTTTTT
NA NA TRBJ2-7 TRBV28 CASSTYYEQYF TGTGCCAGCAGTACCTACTACGAGCAGTACTTC
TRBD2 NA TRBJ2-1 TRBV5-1 CASSSQTGTRNNEQFF TGCGCCAGCAGCTCCCAAACCGGGACTAGAAACAATGAGCAGTTCTTC
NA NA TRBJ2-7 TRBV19 CASSIQGYEQYF TGTGCCAGTAGTATCCAGGGCTACGAGCAGTACTTC
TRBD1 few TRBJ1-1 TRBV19 CASSIGEGDRGKAFF TGTGCCAGTAGTATAGGAGAAGGGGACAGGGGAAAGGCTTTCTTT
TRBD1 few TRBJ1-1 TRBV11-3 CASSPGTGANTEAFF TGTGCCAGCAGCCCCGGGACAGGGGCAAACACTGAAGCTTTCTTT
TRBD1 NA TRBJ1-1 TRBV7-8 CASRLDRGEAFF TGTGCCAGCAGATTAGACAGGGGAGAAGCTTTCTTT
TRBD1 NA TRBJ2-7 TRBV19 CASSPGQFYEQYF TGTGCCAGTAGTCCGGGACAGTTCTACGAGCAGTACTTC
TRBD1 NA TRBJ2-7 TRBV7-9 CASQPTGPYEQYF TGTGCCAGCCAACCGACAGGGCCCTACGAGCAGTACTTC
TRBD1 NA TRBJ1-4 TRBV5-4 CASSLMEGQTNEKLFF TGTGCCAGCAGCTTGATGGAGGGACAGACGAATGAAAAACTGTTTTTT
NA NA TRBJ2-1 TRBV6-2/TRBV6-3 CASSYGGSGPYNEQFF TGTGCCAGCAGTTACGGGGGGAGTGGGCCCTACAATGAGCAGTTCTTC
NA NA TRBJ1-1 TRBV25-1 CASSEGGALNTEAFF TGTGCCAGCAGTGAAGGAGGGGCCCTGAACACTGAAGCTTTCTTT